This TCR beta chain was recovered during a study of patients and donors after allogeneic stem cell transplantation. V shed 3 bases and J shed 2 bases, with 10 bases lying between them. The CDR3 loop spans 13 amino acids. The germline gives CDR1 SQVTM, CDR2 ANQGSEA. This clonotype was observed at least ten times. TCRdb redid the calling of the RT-PCR reads with MiXCR, one entry per CDR3 protein. The table records under 30,000 distinct CDR3 sequences, around 7.9% of them present only once. The TCR comes from a human donor who was either an allogeneic HSCT recipient or a stem cell or donor lymphocyte infusion donor (not recorded which). It is not recorded whose cells these are; they may come from a transplant donor. J is TRBJ1-2 and V is TRBV29-1; D is undetermined. Sample: blood, either unsorted or a sorted T cell fraction (not recorded which). The DNA for the CDR3 is TGCAGCGTTGACCCCTGGGGAAACTATGGCTACACCTTC. Its protein product is CSVDPWGNYGYTF.